This T cell receptor (beta chain) was sequenced in a study of cytomegalovirus exposure and HLA in healthy donors. Study outcomes and limitations: Being productive about 90% or about 30% of the time was typical of most TCR beta V segments in an earlier analysis. Among TCR sequences, most were rare, though some public TCRs appeared in many donors.

This clone was seen more than once but under ten times. Its matching antigen is unknown. When sampled, the donors appeared nominally healthy, though they likely had unrecorded immune exposures. The CDR3 length is 16 residues. From germline, CDR1 is MNHEY and CDR2 SVGAGI. V lost 0 bases, J lost 0 bases, and 6 bases lay in between. The PCR was carried out with 60 Vbeta primers and 13 Jbeta primers. Clones were sequenced by immunoSEQ multiplex PCR, and TCRdb holds only the in-frame ones, with some missing. The data show about 200,000 clones, with about four fifths seen just once and 3.4% held by the top ten.

Source material: PBMCs. The TCR comes from a man aged 35-49 years in good health and CMV-seropositive. V is TRBV6-5 and J is TRBJ2-6; D is perhaps TRBD2 (6 bases). In DNA form, the CDR3 reads TGTGCCAGCAGTTACTCGGGACTCTCTGGGGCCAACGTCCTGACTTTC. Its protein is CASSYSGLSGANVLTF.